This T cell receptor beta chain is from a study of post-analysis software for immune sequencing data. On the study more broadly: In terms of disease course, relapsing-remitting, secondary progressive and progressive-relapsing multiple sclerosis were included.

This CDR3 is built from 14 residues. V was clipped by 1 base and J by 6 bases, with 12 bases between them. Germline values: CDR1 LGHDT, CDR2 YNNKEL (reference sequence). For this clonotype: Its antigen remains unidentified.

Unique molecular identifiers tagged the TCR beta cDNA libraries. TCRdb recomputed calls from the PCR reads with MiXCR, one row per CDR3 protein. The data show about half a million distinct CDR3 sequences, 30% to 40% seen once. Notes on the study in general: Among four to six TRBV segments more frequent in patients than controls were TRBV5-6, TRBV5-1 and TRBV20-1.

The chain recombines TRBV3-1 with TRBJ1-1; D gene uncertain. The origin of this receptor is a girl aged 2-17 years with multiple sclerosis. The source material was blood. CDR3 in DNA: TGTGCCAGCAGCCAAGCGGTGGACGGAGCTGAAGCTTTCTTT. Translated, it gives CASSQAVDGAEAFF.